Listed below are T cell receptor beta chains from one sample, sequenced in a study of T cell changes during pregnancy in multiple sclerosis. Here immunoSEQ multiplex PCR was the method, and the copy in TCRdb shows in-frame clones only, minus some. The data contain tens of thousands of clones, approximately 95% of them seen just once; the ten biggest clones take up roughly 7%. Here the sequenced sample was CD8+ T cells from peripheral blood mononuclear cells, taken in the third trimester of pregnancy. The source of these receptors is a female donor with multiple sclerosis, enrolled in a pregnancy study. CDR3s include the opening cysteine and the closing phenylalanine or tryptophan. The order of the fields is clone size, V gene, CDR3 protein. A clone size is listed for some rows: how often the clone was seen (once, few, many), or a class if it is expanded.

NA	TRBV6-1	CASNFPEAFF
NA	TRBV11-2	CASSHWTDSYNEQFF
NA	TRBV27	CASSSGGQGINGYTF
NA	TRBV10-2	CASSGLTRAGARNSPLHF
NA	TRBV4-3	CASSQEMIAGFNEQFF
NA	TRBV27	CASSPTRAHEQYF
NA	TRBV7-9	CASSPRGYEQYF
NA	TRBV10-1	CASSAAGAGAREQYF
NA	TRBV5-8	CASSLNPGSNYNEQFF
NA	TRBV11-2	CASSPGTSGAYEQYF
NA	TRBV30	CAWSVVSGRRGDTQYF
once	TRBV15	CATSRDQGASHEQYF
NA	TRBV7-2	CASSFSYEQYF
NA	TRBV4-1	CASSQDRDRGYEQYF
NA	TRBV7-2	CASSALRTGLFYEQYF
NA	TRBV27	CASSRSLGTGAYF